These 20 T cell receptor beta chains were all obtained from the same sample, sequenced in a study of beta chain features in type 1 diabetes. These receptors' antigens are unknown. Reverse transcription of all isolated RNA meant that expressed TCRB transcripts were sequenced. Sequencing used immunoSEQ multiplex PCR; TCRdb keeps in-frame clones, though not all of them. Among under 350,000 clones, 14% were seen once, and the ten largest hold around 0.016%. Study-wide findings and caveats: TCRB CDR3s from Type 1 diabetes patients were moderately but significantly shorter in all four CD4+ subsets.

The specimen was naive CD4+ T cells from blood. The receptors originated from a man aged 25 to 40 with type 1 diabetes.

The CDR3 coding sequence is TGCGCCAGCAGAAGCCGCTCCTACAATGAGCAGTTCTTC. This gives the protein CASRSRSYNEQFF. V is TRBV10-2 and J is TRBJ2-1; D gene unclear. V was pared by 6 bases and J by 0 bases, with 6 bases between. Germline assignment: CDR1 WSHSY and CDR2 SAAADI. The length of the CDR3 is 13 residues.

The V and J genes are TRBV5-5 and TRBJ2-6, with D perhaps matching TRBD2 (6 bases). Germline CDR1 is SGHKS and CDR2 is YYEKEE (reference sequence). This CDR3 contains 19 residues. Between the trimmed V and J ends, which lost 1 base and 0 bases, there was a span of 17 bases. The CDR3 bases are TGTGCCAGCAGCTTGCGGGACTTGCACACCCCCTCTGGGGCCAACGTCCTGACTTTC. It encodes CASSLRDLHTPSGANVLTF.

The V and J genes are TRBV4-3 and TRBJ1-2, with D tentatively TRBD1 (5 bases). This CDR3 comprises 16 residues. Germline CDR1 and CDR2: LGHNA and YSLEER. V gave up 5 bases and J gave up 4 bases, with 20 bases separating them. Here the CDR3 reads CASSARGGVGGYGYTF. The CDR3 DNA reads TGCGCCAGCAGCGCCCGCGGAGGCGTCGGGGGCTATGGCTACACCTTC.

As DNA, the CDR3 is TGTGCCAGCAGCCCTCTAGCGGGATGGCACAATGAGCAGTTCTTC. Its translation is CASSPLAGWHNEQFF. V and J are TRBV7-3 and TRBJ2-1; TRBD2 matches 9 bases. CDR3 length equals 15 residues. V lost 5 bases and J lost 5; bases outside the gene matches: 7. In germline, CDR1 is SGHTA, CDR2 FQGTGA.

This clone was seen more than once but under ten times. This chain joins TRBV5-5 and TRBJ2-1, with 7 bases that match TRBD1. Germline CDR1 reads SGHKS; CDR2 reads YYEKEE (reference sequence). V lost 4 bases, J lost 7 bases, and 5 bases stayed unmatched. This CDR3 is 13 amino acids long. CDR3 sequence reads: CASSPQQGNEQFF. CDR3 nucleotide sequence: TGTGCCAGCAGCCCGCAACAGGGGAATGAGCAGTTCTTC.

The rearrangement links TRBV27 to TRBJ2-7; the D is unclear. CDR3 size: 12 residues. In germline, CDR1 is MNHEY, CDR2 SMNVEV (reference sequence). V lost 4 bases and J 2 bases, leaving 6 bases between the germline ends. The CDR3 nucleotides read TGTGCCAGCAGTTCTGACACCTACGAGCAGTACTTC. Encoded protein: CASSSDTYEQYF.

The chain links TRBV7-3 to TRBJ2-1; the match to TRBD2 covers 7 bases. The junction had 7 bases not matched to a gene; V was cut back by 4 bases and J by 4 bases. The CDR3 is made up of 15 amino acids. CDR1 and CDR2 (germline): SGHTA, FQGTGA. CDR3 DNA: TGTGCCAGCAGCTCGACAGCGGGGACGTACAATGAGCAGTTCTTC. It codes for CASSSTAGTYNEQFF.

For the CDR3, the DNA is TGTGCCAGCAGTTTTAGTCGGTTTGACAATGAGCAGTTCTTC. This encodes CASSFSRFDNEQFF. This chain links TRBV27 with TRBJ2-1; D remains ambiguous. From germline, CDR1 is MNHEY and CDR2 SMNVEV (reference sequence). Trimming stripped 3 bases from V and 5 bases from J, with 11 bases between. The CDR3 extends over 14 amino acids.

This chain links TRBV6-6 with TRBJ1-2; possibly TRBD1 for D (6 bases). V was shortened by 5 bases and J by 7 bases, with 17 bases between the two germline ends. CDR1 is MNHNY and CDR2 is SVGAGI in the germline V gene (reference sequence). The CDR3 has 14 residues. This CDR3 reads CASSQQGPWRGYTF. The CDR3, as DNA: TGTGCCAGCAGTCAACAGGGCCCATGGCGTGGCTACACCTTC.

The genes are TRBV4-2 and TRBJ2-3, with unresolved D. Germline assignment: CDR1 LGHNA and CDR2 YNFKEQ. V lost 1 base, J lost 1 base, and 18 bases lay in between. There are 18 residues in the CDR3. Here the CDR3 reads CASSQAGYFLWGTDTQYF. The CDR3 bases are TGTGCCAGCAGCCAAGCCGGGTACTTCCTATGGGGCACAGATACGCAGTATTTT.

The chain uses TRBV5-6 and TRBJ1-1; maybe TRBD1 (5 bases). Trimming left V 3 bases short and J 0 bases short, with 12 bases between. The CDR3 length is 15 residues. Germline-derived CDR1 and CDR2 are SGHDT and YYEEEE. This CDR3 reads CASSSRRTMNTEAFF. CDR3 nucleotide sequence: TGTGCCAGCAGCTCGCGCAGGACAATGAACACTGAAGCTTTCTTT.

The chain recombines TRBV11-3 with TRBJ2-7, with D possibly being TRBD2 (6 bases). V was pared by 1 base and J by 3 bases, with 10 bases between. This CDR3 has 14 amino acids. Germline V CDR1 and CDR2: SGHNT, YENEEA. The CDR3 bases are TGTGCCAGCAGCTTAGCGGGAGCGCACTACGAGCAGTACTTC. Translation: CASSLAGAHYEQYF. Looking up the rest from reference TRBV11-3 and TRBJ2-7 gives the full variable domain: EAGVVQSPRYKIIEKKQPVAFWCNPISGHNTLYWYLQNLGQGPELLIRYENEEAVDDSQLPKDRFSAERLKGVDSTLKIQPAELGDSAVYLCASSLAGAHYEQYFGPGTRLTVT.

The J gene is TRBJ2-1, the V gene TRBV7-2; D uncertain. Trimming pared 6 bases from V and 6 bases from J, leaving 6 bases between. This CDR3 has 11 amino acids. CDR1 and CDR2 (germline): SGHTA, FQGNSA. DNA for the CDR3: TGTGCCAGCAGTATTTCCAATGAGCAGTTCTTC. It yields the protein CASSISNEQFF.

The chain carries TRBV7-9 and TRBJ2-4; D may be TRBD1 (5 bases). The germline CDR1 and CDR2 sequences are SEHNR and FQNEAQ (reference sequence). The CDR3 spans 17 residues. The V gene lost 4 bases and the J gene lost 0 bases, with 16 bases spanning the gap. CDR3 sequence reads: CASSSGRNRLAKNIQYF. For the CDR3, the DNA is TGTGCCAGCAGCTCCGGAAGAAACAGGCTAGCCAAAAACATTCAGTACTTC.

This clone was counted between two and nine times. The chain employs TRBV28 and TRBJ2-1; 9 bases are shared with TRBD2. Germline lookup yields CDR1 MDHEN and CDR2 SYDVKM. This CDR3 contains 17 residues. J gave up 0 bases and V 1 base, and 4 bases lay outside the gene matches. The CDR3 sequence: CASSLFGSGSSYNEQFF. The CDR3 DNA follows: TGTGCCAGCAGTTTATTTGGTAGCGGGAGCTCCTACAATGAGCAGTTCTTC. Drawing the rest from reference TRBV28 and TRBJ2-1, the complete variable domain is DVKVTQSSRYLVKRTGEKVFLECVQDMDHENMFWYRQDPGLGLRLIYFSYDVKMKEKGDIPEGYSVSREKKERFSLILESASTNQTSMYLCASSLFGSGSSYNEQFFGPGTRLTVL.

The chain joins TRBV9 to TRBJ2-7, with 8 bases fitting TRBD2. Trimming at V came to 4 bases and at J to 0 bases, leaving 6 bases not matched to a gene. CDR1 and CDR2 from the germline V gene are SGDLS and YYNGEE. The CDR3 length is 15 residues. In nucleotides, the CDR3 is TGTGCCAGCAGCTCCTCGGGGGGGGGCTCCTACGAGCAGTACTTC. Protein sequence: CASSSSGGGSYEQYF.

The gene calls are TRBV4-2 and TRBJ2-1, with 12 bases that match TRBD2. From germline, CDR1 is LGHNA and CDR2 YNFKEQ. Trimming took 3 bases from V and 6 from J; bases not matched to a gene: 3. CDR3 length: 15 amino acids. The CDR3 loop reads CASSHLAGGGNEQFF. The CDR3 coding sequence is TGTGCCAGCAGCCATCTAGCGGGAGGGGGCAATGAGCAGTTCTTC.

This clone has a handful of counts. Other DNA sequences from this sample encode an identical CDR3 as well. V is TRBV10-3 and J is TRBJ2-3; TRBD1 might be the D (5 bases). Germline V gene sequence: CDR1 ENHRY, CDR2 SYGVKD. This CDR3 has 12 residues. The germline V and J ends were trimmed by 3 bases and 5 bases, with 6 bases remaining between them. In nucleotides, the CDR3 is TGTGCCATCAGTGACAGGGAAGATACGCAGTATTTT. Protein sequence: CAISDREDTQYF.

CDR3: CASSHEQGYDEQYF. The CDR3 DNA follows: TGTGCCAGCAGTCATGAGCAGGGGTACGACGAGCAGTACTTC. The chain links TRBV2 to TRBJ2-7; D is possibly TRBD1 (6 bases). Per the germline V gene, CDR1 is SNHLY and CDR2 is FYNNEI. Trimming left V 5 bases short and J 5 bases short, with 16 bases between. CDR3 size: 14 residues.

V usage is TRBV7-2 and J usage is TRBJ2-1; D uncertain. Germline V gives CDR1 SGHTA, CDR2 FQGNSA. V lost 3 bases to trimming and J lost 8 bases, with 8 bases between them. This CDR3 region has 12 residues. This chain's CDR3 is CASSFARDEQFF. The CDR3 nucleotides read TGTGCCAGCAGCTTCGCCCGGGATGAGCAGTTCTTC.